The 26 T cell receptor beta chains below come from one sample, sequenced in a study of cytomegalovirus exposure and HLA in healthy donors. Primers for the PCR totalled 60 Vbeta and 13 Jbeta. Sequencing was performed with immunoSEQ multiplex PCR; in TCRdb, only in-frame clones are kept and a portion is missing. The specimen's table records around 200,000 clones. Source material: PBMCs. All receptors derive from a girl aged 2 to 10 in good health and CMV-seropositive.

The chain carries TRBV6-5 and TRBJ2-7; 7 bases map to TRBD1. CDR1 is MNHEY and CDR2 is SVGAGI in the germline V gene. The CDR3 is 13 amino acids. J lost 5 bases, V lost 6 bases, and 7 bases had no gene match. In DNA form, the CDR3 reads TGTGCCAGCAGCCCGACAGGGAACGACGAGCAGTACTTC. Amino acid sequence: CASSPTGNDEQYF.

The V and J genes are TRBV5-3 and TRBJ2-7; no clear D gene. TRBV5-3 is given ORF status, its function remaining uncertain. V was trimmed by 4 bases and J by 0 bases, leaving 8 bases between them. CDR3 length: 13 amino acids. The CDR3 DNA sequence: TGTGCCAGAAGCCCCCTATACTCCTACGAGCAGTACTTC. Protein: CARSPLYSYEQYF.

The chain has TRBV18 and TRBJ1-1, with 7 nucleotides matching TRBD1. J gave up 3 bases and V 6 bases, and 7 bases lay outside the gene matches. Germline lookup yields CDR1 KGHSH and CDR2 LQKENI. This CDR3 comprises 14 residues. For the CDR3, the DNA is TGTGCCAGCTCGCGCCTCCAGGGGGACACTGAAGCTTTCTTT. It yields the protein CASSRLQGDTEAFF.

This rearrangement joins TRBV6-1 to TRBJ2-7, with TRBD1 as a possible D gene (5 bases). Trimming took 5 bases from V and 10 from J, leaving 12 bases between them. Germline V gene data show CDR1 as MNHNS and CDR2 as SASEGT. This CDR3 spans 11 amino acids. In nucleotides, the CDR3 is TGTGCCAGCAGTTACCCAGGACACCAGTACTTC. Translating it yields CASSYPGHQYF.

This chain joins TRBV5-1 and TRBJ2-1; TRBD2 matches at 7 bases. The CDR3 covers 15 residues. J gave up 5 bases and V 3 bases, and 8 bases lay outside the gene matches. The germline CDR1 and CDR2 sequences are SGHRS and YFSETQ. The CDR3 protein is CASSYDLAAHNEQFF. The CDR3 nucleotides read TGCGCCAGCAGCTACGATCTAGCGGCACACAATGAGCAGTTCTTC. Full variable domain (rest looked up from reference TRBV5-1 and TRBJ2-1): KAGVTQTPRYLIKTRGQQVTLSCSPISGHRSVSWYQQTPGQGLQFLFEYFSETQRNKGNFPGRFSGRQFSNSRSEMNVSTLELGDSALYLCASSYDLAAHNEQFFGPGTRLTVL.

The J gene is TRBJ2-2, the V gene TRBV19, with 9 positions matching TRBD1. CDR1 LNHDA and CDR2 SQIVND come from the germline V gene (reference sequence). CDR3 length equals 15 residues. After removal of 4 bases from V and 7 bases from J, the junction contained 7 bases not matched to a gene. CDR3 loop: CASSRPGQGIGELFF. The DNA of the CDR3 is TGTGCCAGTAGTAGACCGGGACAGGGAATCGGGGAGCTGTTTTTT.

CDR3 nucleotides: TGTGCCAGCAGCAAACGACGGGAGGATGAAAAACTGTTTTTT. The encoded protein is CASSKRREDEKLFF. The J gene is TRBJ1-4, the V gene TRBV7-2; no reliable D call. Germline values: CDR1 SGHTA, CDR2 FQGNSA. Trimming shortened V by 5 bases and J by 6 bases, and 13 bases separated the two germline ends. The CDR3 has 14 amino acids.

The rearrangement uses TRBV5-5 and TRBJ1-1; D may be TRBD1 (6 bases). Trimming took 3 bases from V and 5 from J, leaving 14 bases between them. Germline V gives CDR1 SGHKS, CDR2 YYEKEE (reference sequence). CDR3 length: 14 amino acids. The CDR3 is CASSSGGARTEAFF. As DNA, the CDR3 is TGTGCCAGCAGCTCCGGGGGGGCTAGAACTGAAGCTTTCTTT.

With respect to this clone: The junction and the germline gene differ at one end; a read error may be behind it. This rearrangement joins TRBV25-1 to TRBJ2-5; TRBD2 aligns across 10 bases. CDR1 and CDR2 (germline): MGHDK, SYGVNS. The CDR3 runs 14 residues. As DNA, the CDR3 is TGTGCCAGCAGTCCCGGGACTAGCGAGAGGGCCATCAACTTC. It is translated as CASSPGTSERAINF.

This chain's CDR3 is CASSIEGRRDTQYF. DNA for the CDR3: TGTGCCAGTAGTATAGAGGGCAGACGGGATACGCAGTATTTT. The chain links TRBV19 to TRBJ2-3; D not resolved. The CDR3 contains 14 residues. The ends were cut back, 0 bases at V and 6 bases at J, with 10 bases in the middle. CDR1 is LNHDA and CDR2 is SQIVND in the germline V gene (reference sequence).

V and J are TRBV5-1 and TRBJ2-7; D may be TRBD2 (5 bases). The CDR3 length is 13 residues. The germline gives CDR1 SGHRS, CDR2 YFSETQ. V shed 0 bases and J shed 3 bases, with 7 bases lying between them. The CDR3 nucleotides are TGCGCCAGCAGCTTGGAGCGGTACTACGAGCAGTACTTC. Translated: CASSLERYYEQYF. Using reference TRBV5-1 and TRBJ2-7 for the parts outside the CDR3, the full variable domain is KAGVTQTPRYLIKTRGQQVTLSCSPISGHRSVSWYQQTPGQGLQFLFEYFSETQRNKGNFPGRFSGRQFSNSRSEMNVSTLELGDSALYLCASSLERYYEQYFGPGTRLTVT.

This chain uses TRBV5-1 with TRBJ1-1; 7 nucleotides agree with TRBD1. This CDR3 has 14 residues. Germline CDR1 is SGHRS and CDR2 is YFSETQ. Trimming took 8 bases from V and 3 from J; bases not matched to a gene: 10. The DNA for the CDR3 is TGCGCCAGTGATACAGGGGAGAGGTACACTGAAGCTTTCTTT. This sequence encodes CASDTGERYTEAFF.

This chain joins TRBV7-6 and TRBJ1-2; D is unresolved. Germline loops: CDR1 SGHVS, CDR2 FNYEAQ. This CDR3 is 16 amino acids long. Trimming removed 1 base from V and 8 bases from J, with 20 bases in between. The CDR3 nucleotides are TGTGCCAGCAGCTTAGACTCGGGATGGCGTTCGGGGGGCTACACCTTC. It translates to CASSLDSGWRSGGYTF.

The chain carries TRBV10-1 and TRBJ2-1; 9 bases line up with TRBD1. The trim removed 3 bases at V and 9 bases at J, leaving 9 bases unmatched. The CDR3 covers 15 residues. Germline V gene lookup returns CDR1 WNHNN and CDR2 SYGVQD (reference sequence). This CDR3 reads CASSELGQGKGEQFF. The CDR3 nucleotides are TGCGCCAGCAGTGAACTTGGACAGGGGAAGGGTGAGCAGTTCTTC.

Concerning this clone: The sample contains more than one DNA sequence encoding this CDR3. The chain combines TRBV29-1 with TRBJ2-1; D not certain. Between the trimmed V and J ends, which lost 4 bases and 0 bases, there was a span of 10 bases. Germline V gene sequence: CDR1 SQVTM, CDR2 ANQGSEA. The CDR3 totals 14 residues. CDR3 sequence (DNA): TGCAGCGTTGCGAGTGTTAGCTCCTACAATGAGCAGTTCTTC. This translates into CSVASVSSYNEQFF.

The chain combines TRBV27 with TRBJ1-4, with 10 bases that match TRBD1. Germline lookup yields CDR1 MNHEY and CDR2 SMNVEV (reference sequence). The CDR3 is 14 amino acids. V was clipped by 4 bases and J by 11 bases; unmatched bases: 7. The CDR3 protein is CASSSPGQGFKLFF. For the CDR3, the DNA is TGTGCCAGCAGTTCACCGGGACAGGGGTTCAAACTGTTTTTT. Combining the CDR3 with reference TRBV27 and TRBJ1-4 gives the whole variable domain EAQVTQNPRYLITVTGKKLTVTCSQNMNHEYMSWYRQDPGLGLRQIYYSMNVEVTDKGDVPEGYKVSRKEKRNFPLILESPSPNQTSLYFCASSSPGQGFKLFFGSGTQLSVL.

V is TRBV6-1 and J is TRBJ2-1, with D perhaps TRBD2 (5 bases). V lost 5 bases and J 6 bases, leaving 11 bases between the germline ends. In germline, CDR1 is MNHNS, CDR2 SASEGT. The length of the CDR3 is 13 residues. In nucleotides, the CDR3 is TGTGCCAGCAGTAGGTCAGAGGGCAATGAGCAGTTCTTC. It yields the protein CASSRSEGNEQFF.

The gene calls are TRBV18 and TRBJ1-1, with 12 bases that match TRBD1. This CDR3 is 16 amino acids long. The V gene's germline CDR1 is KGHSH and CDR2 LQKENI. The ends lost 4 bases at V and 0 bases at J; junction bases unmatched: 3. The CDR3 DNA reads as TGTGCCAGCTCACAGGGACAGGGGGCTATGAACACTGAAGCTTTCTTT. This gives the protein CASSQGQGAMNTEAFF.

The CDR3 reads CASSLHRDGEEEKLFF. CDR3 bases: TGCGCCAGCAGCCTCCACCGGGACGGGGAGGAGGAAAAACTGTTTTTT. This rearrangement joins TRBV5-1 to TRBJ1-4; TRBD1 is a possible D gene (5 bases). V was shortened by 4 bases and J by 8 bases, with 21 bases between the two germline ends. The germline V gene has CDR1 SGHRS and CDR2 YFSETQ. This CDR3 contains 16 residues.

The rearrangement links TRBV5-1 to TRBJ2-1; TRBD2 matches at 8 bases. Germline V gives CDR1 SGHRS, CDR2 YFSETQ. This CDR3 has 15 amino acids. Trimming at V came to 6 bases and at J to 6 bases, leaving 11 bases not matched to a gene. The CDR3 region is CASILGLGSVNEQFF. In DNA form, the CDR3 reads TGCGCCAGCATCCTGGGACTAGGTTCGGTCAATGAGCAGTTCTTC.

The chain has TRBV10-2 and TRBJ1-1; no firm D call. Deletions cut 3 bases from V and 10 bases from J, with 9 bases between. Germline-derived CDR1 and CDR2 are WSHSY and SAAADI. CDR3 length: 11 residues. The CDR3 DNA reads TGCGCCAGCAGTGAAGGAGAGGGAGCTTTCTTT. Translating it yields CASSEGEGAFF.

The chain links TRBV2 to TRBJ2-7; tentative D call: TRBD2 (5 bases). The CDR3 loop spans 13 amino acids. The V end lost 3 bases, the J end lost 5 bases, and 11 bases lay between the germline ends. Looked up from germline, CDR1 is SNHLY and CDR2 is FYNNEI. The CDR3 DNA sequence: TGTGCCAGCAGTGAGACCGGGATCGACGAGCAGTACTTC. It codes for CASSETGIDEQYF.

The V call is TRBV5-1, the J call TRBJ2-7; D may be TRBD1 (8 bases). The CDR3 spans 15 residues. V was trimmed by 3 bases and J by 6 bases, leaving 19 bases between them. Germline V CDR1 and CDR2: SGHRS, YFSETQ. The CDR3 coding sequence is TGCGCCAGCAGCTCCCTACAGGGGGGGTCGATCGAGCAGTACTTC. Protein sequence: CASSSLQGGSIEQYF.

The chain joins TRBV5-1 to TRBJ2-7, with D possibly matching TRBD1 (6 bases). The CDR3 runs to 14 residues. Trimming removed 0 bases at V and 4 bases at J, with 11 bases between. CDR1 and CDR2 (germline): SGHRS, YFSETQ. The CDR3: CASSLGQGMYEQYF. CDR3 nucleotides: TGCGCCAGCAGCTTGGGGCAGGGGATGTACGAGCAGTACTTC.

CDR3 in amino acids: CASSRSGQPNEQFF. As DNA, the CDR3 is TGTGCCAGCAGCCGGAGCGGACAGCCCAATGAGCAGTTCTTC. The chain uses TRBV7-3 and TRBJ2-1; a weak D match, TRBD1 (6 bases). V was clipped by 5 bases and J by 6 bases, with 14 bases between them. This CDR3 has 14 amino acids. Germline lookup yields CDR1 SGHTA and CDR2 FQGTGA.

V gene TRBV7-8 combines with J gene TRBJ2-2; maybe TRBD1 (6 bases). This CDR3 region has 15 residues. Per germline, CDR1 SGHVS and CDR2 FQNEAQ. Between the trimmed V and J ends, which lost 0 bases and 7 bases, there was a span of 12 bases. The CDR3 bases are TGTGCCAGCAGCTTAGCGGATGTAGGGGGCGGGGAGCTGTTTTTT. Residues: CASSLADVGGGELFF.